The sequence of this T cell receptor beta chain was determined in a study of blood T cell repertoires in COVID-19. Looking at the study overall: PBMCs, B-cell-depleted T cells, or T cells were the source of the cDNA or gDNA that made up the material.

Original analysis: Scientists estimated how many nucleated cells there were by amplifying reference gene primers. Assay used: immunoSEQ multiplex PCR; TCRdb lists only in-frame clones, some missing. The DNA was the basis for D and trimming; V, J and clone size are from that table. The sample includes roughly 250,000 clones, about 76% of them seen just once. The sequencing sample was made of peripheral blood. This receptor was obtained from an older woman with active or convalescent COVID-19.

In nucleotides, the CDR3 is TGTGCCAGCAGCAAAGTCGACAGGGCCCAGCCCCAGCATTTT. Encoded protein: CASSKVDRAQPQHF. J is TRBJ1-5 and V is TRBV21-1; no DNA check was done on the table's D call, TRBD1. TRBV21-1 is an annotated pseudogene. The CDR3 has 14 amino acids.